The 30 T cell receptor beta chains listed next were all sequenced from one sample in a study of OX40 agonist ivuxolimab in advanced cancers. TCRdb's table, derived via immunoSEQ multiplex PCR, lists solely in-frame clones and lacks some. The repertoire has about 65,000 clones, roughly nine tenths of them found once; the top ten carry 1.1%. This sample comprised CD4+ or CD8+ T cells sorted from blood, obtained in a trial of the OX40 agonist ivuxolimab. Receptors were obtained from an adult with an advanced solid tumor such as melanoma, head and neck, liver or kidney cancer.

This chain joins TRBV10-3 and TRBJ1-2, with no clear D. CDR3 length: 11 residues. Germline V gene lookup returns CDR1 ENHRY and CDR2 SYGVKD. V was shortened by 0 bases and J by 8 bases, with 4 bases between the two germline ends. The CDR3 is CAISESTGYTF. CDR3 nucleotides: TGTGCCATCAGTGAGTCAACGGGCTACACCTTC.

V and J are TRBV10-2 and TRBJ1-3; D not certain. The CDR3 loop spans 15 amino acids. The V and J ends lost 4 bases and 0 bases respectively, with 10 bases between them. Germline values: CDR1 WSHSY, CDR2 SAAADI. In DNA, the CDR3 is TGCGCCAGCAGTGTCGACACCCACTCTGGAAACACCATATATTTT. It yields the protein CASSVDTHSGNTIYF.

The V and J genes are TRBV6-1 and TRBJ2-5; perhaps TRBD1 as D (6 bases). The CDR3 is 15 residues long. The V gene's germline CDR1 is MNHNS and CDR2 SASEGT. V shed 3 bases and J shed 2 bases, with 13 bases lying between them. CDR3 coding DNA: TGTGCCAGCAGTGACCCCTGGACAGCGCAAGAGACCCAGTACTTC. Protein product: CASSDPWTAQETQYF.

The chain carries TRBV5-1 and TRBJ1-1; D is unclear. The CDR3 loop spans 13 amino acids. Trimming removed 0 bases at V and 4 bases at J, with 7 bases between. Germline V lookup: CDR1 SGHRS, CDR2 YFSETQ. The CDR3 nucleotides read TGCGCCAGCAGCTTGGGAGGGATCACTGAAGCTTTCTTT. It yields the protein CASSLGGITEAFF.

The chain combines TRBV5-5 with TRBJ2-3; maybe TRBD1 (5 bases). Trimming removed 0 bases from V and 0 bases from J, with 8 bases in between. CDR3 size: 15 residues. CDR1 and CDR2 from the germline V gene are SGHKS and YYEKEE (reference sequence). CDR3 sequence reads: CASSLGAGSTDTQYF. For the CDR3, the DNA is TGTGCCAGCAGCTTGGGAGCAGGGAGCACAGATACGCAGTATTTT.

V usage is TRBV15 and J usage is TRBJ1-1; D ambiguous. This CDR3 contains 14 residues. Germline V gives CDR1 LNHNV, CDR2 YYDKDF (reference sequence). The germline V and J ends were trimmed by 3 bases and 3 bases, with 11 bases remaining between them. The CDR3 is CATSSETRYTEAFF. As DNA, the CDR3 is TGTGCCACCAGCAGCGAGACTCGGTACACTGAAGCTTTCTTT.

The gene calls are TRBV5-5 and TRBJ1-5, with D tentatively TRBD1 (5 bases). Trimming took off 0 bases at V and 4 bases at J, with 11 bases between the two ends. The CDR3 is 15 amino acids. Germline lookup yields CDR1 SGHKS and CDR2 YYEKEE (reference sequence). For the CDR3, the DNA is TGTGCCAGCAGCTTGGAGTTAGACAGAAATCAGCCCCAGCATTTT. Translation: CASSLELDRNQPQHF. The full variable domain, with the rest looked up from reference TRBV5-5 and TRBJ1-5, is DAGVTQSPTHLIKTRGQQVTLRCSPISGHKSVSWYQQVLGQGPQFIFQYYEKEERGRGNFPDRFSARQFPNYSSELNVNALLLGDSALYLCASSLELDRNQPQHFGDGTRLSIL.

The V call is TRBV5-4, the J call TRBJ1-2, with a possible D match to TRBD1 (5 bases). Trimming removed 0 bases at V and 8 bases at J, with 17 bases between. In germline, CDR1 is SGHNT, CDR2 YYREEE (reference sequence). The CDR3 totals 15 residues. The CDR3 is CASSLAEGTTRGYTF. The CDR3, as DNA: TGTGCCAGCAGCTTGGCCGAAGGGACGACGAGGGGCTACACCTTC.

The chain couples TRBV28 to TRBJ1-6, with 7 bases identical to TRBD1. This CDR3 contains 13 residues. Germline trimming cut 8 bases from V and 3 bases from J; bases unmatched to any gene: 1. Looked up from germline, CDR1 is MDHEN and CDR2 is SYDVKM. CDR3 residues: CASRDSYNSPLHF. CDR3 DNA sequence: TGTGCCAGCCGGGACAGCTATAATTCACCCCTCCACTTT.

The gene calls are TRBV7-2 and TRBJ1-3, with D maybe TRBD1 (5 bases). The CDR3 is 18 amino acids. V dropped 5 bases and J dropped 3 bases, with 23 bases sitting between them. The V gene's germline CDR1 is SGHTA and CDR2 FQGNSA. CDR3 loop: CASSPRSGTGGFGNTIYF. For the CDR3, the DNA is TGTGCCAGCAGCCCTCGTTCGGGGACGGGAGGATTTGGAAACACCATATATTTT.

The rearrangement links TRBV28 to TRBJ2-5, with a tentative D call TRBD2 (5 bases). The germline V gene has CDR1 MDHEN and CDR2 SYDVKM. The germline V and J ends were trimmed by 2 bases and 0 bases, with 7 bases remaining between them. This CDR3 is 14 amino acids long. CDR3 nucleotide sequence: TGTGCCAGCAGTTTAGTCGGGAACCAAGAGACCCAGTACTTC. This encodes CASSLVGNQETQYF.

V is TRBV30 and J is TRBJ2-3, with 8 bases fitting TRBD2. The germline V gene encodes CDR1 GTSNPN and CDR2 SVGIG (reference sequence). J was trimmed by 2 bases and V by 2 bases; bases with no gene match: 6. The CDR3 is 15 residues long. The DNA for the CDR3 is TGTGCCTGGAGTCGGTTTAGCGGGGTCACAGATACGCAGTATTTT. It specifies CAWSRFSGVTDTQYF.

The CDR3 reads CASSAWTENTEAFF. CDR3 coding DNA: TGTGCCAGCAGCGCCTGGACTGAGAACACTGAAGCTTTCTTT. The rearrangement joins TRBV7-9 to TRBJ1-1; D remains ambiguous. Per germline, CDR1 SEHNR and CDR2 FQNEAQ (reference sequence). The CDR3 runs 14 residues. V was pared by 5 bases and J by 1 base, with 11 bases between.

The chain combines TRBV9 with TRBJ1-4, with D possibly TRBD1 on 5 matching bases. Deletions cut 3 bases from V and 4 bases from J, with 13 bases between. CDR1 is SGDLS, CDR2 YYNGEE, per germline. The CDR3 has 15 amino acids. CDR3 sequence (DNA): TGTGCCAGCAGCGCAACCGGGACCAATAATGAAAAACTGTTTTTT. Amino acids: CASSATGTNNEKLFF.

CDR3 loop: CSGTVQMNTEAFF. The CDR3 region has the DNA TGCAGCGGGACAGTTCAGATGAACACTGAAGCTTTCTTT. The rearrangement joins TRBV29-1 to TRBJ1-1, with D perhaps matching TRBD1 (6 bases). CDR3 length: 13 amino acids. Germline V gene sequence: CDR1 SQVTM, CDR2 ANQGSEA. V gave up 7 bases and J gave up 0 bases, with 12 bases separating them.

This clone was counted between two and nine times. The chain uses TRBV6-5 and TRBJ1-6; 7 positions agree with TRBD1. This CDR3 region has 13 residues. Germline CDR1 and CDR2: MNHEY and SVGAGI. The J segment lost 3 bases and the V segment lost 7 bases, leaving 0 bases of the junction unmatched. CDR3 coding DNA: TGTGCCAGCAACAGGGGCTATAATTCACCCCTCCACTTT. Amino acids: CASNRGYNSPLHF.

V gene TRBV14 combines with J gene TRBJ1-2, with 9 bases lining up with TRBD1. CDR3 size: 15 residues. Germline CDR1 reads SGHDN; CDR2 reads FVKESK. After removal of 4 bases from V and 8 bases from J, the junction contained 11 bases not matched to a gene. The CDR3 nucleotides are TGTGCCAGCAGCCCCGAGGGACAGGGACGGCCCGGCTACACCTTC. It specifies CASSPEGQGRPGYTF. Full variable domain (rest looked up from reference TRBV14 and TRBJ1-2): EAGVTQFPSHSVIEKGQTVTLRCDPISGHDNLYWYRRVMGKEIKFLLHFVKESKQDESGMPNNRFLAERTGGTYSTLKVQPAELEDSGVYFCASSPEGQGRPGYTFGSGTRLTVV.

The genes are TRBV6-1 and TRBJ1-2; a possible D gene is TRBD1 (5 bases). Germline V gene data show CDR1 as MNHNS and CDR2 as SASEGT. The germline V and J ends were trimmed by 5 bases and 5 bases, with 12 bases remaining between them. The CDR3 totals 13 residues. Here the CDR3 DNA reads TGTGCCAGCAGTTGGGACGGGACTTATGGCTACACCTTC. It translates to CASSWDGTYGYTF.

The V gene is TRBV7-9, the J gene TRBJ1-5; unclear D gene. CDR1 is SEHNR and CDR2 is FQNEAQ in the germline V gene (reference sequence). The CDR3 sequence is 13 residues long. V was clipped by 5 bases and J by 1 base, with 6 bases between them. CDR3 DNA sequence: TGTGCCAGCAGCCAGGACAGCAATCAGCCCCAGCATTTT. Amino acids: CASSQDSNQPQHF.

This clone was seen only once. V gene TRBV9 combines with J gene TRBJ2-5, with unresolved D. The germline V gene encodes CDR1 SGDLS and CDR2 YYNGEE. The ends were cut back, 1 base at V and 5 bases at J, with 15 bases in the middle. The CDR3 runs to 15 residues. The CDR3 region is CASSVRTAFSETQYF. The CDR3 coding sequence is TGTGCCAGCAGCGTAAGAACGGCCTTCTCCGAGACCCAGTACTTC.

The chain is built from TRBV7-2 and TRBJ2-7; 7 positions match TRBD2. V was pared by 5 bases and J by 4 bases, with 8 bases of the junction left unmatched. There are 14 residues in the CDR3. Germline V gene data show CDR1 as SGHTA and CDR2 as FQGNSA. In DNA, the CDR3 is TGTGCCAGCAGCCTCAGTGGGGGGGATTACGAGCAGTACTTC. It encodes CASSLSGGDYEQYF.

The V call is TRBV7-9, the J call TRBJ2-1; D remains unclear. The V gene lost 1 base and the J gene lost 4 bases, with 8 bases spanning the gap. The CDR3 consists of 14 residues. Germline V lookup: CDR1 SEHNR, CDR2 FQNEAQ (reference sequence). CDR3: CASSLEESYNEQFF. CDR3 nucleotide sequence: TGTGCCAGCAGCTTAGAGGAATCGTACAATGAGCAGTTCTTC.

The CDR3 DNA reads as TGTGCCAGCAGGCCGGGTGTATTAGACAAAAACATTCAGTACTTC. This sequence encodes CASRPGVLDKNIQYF. The genes are TRBV6-5 and TRBJ2-4; D is undetermined. CDR1 is MNHEY, CDR2 SVGAGI, per germline. CDR3 size: 15 residues. Trimming shortened V by 6 bases and J by 3 bases, and 15 bases separated the two germline ends.

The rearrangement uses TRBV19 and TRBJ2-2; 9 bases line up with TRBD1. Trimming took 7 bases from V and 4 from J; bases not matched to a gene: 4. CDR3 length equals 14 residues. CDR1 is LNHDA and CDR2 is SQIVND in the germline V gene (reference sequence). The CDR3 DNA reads TGTGCCAGTACCGGGACAGGGACCACCGGGGAGCTGTTTTTT. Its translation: CASTGTGTTGELFF.

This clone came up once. The CDR3 bases are TGTGCCAGCACCCGCGACGGACAGGGGAGCACTGAAGCTTTCTTT. It translates to CASTRDGQGSTEAFF. The chain is built from TRBV4-2 and TRBJ1-1, with TRBD1 identical over 9 bases. The V and J ends lost 7 bases and 4 bases, in that order; junction bases with no gene match: 10. Germline-derived CDR1 and CDR2 are LGHNA and YNFKEQ. The CDR3 runs to 15 residues.

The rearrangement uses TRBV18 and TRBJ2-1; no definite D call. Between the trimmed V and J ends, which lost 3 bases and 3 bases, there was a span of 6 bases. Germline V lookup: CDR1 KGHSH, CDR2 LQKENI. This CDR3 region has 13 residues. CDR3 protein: CASSPPGYNEQFF. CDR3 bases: TGTGCCAGCTCACCCCCAGGCTACAATGAGCAGTTCTTC.

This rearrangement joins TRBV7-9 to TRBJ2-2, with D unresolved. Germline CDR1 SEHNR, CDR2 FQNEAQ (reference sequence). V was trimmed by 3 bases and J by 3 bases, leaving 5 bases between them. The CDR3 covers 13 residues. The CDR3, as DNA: TGTGCCAGCAGCTTTACTGACACCGGGGAGCTGTTTTTT. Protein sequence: CASSFTDTGELFF. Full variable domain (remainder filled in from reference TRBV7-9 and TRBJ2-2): DTGVSQNPRHKITKRGQNVTFRCDPISEHNRLYWYRQTLGQGPEFLTYFQNEAQLEKSRLLSDRFSAERPKGSFSTLEIQRTEQGDSAMYLCASSFTDTGELFFGEGSRLTVL.

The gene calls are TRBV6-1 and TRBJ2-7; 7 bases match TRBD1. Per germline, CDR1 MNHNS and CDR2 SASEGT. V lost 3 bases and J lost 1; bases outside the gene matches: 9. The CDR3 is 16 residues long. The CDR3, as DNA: TGTGCCAGCAGTGACCCACAGGGGAGTTGGTCCTACGAGCAGTACTTC. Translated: CASSDPQGSWSYEQYF.

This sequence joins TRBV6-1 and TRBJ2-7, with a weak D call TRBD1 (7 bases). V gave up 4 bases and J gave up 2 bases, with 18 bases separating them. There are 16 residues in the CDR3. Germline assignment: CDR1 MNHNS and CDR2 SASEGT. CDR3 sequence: CASSAPVTGTAYEQYF. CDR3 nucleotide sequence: TGTGCCAGCAGTGCGCCGGTGACAGGGACTGCCTACGAGCAGTACTTC.

The CDR3 DNA is TGTGCCATCAGTGACCAGGGTAGTAGCAATCAGCCCCAGCATTTT. Translating it yields CAISDQGSSNQPQHF. The genes are TRBV10-3 and TRBJ1-5; D is possibly TRBD1 (5 bases). Per the germline V gene, CDR1 is ENHRY and CDR2 is SYGVKD. The CDR3 spans 15 residues. V was shortened by 3 bases and J by 0 bases, with 9 bases between the two germline ends.